This record looks at one T cell receptor (beta chain) sequence and its context. This sample was taken from a study of blood T cell repertoires in COVID-19. Study as a whole: The origin of the acute and convalescent COVID-19 samples was the United States, Italy and Spain. PBMCs, B-cell-depleted T cells, or T cells provided the cDNA or gDNA that made up the material.

Study processing details: Nucleated cell counts were estimated from reference gene primer amplification. Clones were sequenced by immunoSEQ multiplex PCR, and TCRdb holds only the in-frame ones, with some missing. The DNA gave D and trimming, while V, J and clone size come from that table. Of several thousand clones in the sample, around 92% were seen once. The receptor was isolated from a woman aged 45-60 years with active COVID-19. Sequenced material: peripheral blood.

The CDR3 is CASSLTGVNEQFF. The DNA of the CDR3 is TGTGCCAGCAGCTTAACAGGGGTCAATGAGCAGTTCTTC. The chain is built from TRBV11-2 and TRBJ2-1, with 7 positions matching TRBD1. With V trimmed by 2 bases and J by 6 bases, 1 base remained unmatched. The CDR3 spans 13 residues. The germline CDR1 and CDR2 sequences are SGHAT and FQNNGV.